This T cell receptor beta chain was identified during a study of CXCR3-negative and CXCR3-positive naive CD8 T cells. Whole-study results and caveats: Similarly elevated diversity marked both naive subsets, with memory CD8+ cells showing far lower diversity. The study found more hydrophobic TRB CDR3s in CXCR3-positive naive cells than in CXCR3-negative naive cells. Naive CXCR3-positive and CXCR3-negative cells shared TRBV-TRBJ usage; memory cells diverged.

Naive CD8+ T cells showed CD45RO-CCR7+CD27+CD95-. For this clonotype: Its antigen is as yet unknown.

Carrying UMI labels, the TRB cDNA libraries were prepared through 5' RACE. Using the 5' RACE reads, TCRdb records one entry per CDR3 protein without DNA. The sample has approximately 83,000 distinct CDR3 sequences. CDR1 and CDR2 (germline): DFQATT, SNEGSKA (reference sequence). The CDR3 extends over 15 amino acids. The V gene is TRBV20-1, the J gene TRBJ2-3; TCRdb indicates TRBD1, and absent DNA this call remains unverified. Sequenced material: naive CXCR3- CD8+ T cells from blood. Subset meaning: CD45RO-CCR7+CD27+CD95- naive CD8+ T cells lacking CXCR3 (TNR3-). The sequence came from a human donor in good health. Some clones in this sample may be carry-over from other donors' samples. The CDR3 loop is CSATEGTFDTDTQYF.